One sample yielded the 5 T cell receptor delta chains listed below, sequenced in a study of gamma-delta chains in newborns, infants, children. TCRdb applied CATT to the reads for clone calling. The sample holds approximately 4,900 delta-chain clones, roughly 3.5% seen once. Specimen: blood. These receptor sequences come from a child who was a newborn, infant or young child, either healthy, febrile or measles-vaccinated (not recorded which).

This clone is medium-sized (0.01 to 0.1%) in the sample. The chain links TRDV1 to TRDJ1, with no clear D. CDR1 and CDR2 (germline): TSWWSYY, QGS. The CDR3 loop spans 19 amino acids. V lost 2 bases, J lost 2 bases, and 24 bases lay in between. The DNA of the CDR3 is TGTGCTCTTGGGGAAGTCTTCAGGGGTGTGGGTCGAGGGACCGATAAACTCATCTTT. It is translated as CALGEVFRGVGRGTDKLIF.

This clone was picked up a small number of times. TCRdb lists the protein of a much larger clone for this DNA, which differs at residue 12, so this is likely a read error; the protein given here is translated from the DNA itself. The rearrangement joins TRDV1 to TRDJ1, with 9 positions matching TRDD2. CDR1 is TSWWSYY, CDR2 QGS, per germline. There are 19 residues in the CDR3. Trimming at V came to 6 bases and at J to 2 bases, leaving 19 bases not matched to a gene. The CDR3 DNA reads TGTGCTCTTGGCTGGGGCCTTCCTACGGGTCAGGAGATTACCGATAAACTCATCTTT. It translates to CALGWGLPTGQEITDKLIF.

Within the sample, this clone is medium-sized (0.01 to 0.1%). V and J are TRDV3 and TRDJ3, with 13 nucleotides matching TRDD3. Germline trimming cut 0 bases from V and 0 bases from J; bases unmatched to any gene: 2. Germline V gene data show CDR1 as TVYSNPD and CDR2 as GDNSRS (reference sequence). The CDR3 length is 18 residues. CDR3 bases: TGTGCCTTTAGATACTGGGGGATACGCTCCTGGGACACCCGACAGATGTTTTTC. Translation gives CAFRYWGIRSWDTRQMFF.

This clone counts as medium-sized. Additional DNA sequences in this sample encode the identical CDR3. The chain combines TRDV2 with TRDJ1; the match to TRDD3 covers 13 bases. V lost 2 bases and J lost 0; bases outside the gene matches: 2. The CDR3 totals 16 residues. Per germline, CDR1 GEAIGNYY and CDR2 EKD. CDR3 nucleotides: TGTGCCTGTGACATACTGGGGGATACGCACACCGATAAACTCATCTTT. Translating gives CACDILGDTHTDKLIF.

This clone was detected a few times. A read error likely explains this, since a far larger clone differs by one base. This same CDR3 is encoded by further DNA sequences in the sample. This chain uses TRDV2 with TRDJ3; 9 nucleotides match TRDD3. Germline V gene sequence: CDR1 GEAIGNYY, CDR2 EKD. The CDR3 spans 18 residues. CDR3 region: CACDTWGYGSWDTRQMFF. Written as DNA, the CDR3 is TGTGCCTGTGACACCTGGGGATACGGCTCCTGGGACACACGACAGATGTTTTTC.